The present T cell receptor (beta chain) was sequenced within a study of beta chain features in type 1 diabetes. Study-wide results and caveats: Shortening that was moderate but significant affected the TCRB CDR3s of Type 1 diabetes patients in all four CD4+ subsets.

The table lists this clone with a few counts. The antigen is unknown. Germline values: CDR1 SGHTA, CDR2 FQGNSA. The ends were cut back, 5 bases at V and 5 bases at J, with 15 bases in the middle. The CDR3 is 15 residues long. The sequenced template was cDNA made from the entire isolated RNA. Method: immunoSEQ multiplex PCR; TCRdb's copy keeps in-frame clones and lacks some. The data contain 300,000 to 350,000 clones, approximately 9.7% of them singletons. This chain connects TRBV7-2 to TRBJ1-4, with D possibly matching TRBD1 (6 bases). The material sequenced was central memory CD4+ T cells from blood. The sequence was collected from a young man with type 1 diabetes. The CDR3 reads CASSPRQVVNEKLFF. CDR3 in DNA: TGTGCCAGCAGCCCGAGACAGGTTGTAAATGAAAAACTGTTTTTT.